This T cell receptor beta chain stems from a study of T cells after posttransplantation cyclophosphamide. Germline CDR1 reads MNHEY; CDR2 reads SVGAGI. The CDR3 runs 15 residues. V lost 5 bases to trimming and J lost 2 bases; unmatched junction nucleotides: 8. The sample holds many counts of this clone. Using immunoSEQ multiplex PCR, the repertoire was profiled, and TCRdb retains in-frame clones only, with some absent. Reported are around 26,000 clones, none seen only once; the ten largest carry about 4.5%. This TCR came from a woman aged 50 to 60 in good health, CMV-negative, and a related stem cell transplant donor. The sequenced sample was PBMCs. The genes are TRBV6-5 and TRBJ1-1; TRBD1 agrees at 7 bases. CDR3 region: CASSPLGTENTEAFF. For the CDR3, the DNA is TGTGCCAGCAGTCCCCTCGGGACAGAAAACACTGAAGCTTTCTTT.